A single sample gave rise to the 10 T cell receptor beta chains below, sequenced in a study of cytomegalovirus exposure and HLA in healthy donors. PCR primers comprised 60 Vbeta and 13 Jbeta primers. Method: immunoSEQ multiplex PCR; TCRdb's copy keeps in-frame clones and lacks some. The sample has about 59,000 clones; roughly 84% are singletons. Sequencing used PBMCs. The source of these receptors is a human donor in good health.

The chain employs TRBV5-1 and TRBJ1-5; D may be TRBD1 (5 bases). The CDR3 spans 14 residues. Germline values: CDR1 SGHRS, CDR2 YFSETQ. The V end was cut by 0 bases, the J end by 4 bases, with 8 bases between. CDR3: CASSLGSGNQPQHF. DNA for the CDR3: TGCGCCAGCAGCTTGGGGTCAGGGAATCAGCCCCAGCATTTT.

The chain joins TRBV5-1 to TRBJ2-1; possible D gene TRBD2, 6 bases. The CDR3 spans 13 residues. Trimming cost V 0 bases and J 9 bases, with 10 bases left between them. The germline V gene has CDR1 SGHRS and CDR2 YFSETQ. The CDR3 loop is CASSLVEGFEQFF. The CDR3 region has the DNA TGCGCCAGCAGCTTGGTGGAGGGTTTTGAGCAGTTCTTC. Drawing the rest from reference TRBV5-1 and TRBJ2-1, the complete variable domain is KAGVTQTPRYLIKTRGQQVTLSCSPISGHRSVSWYQQTPGQGLQFLFEYFSETQRNKGNFPGRFSGRQFSNSRSEMNVSTLELGDSALYLCASSLVEGFEQFFGPGTRLTVL.

The rearrangement joins TRBV28 to TRBJ2-2; D may be TRBD2 (5 bases). CDR1 is MDHEN and CDR2 is SYDVKM in the germline V gene. The CDR3 is 12 residues long. V dropped 7 bases and J dropped 9 bases, with 12 bases sitting between them. CDR3 nucleotide sequence: TGTGCCAGCACGACGGGGTTAAGGGAGCTGTTTTTT. Translated: CASTTGLRELFF.

The V and J genes are TRBV12-5 and TRBJ1-5, with D maybe TRBD1 (5 bases). Between the trimmed V and J ends, which lost 1 base and 5 bases, there was a span of 27 bases. This CDR3 is built from 20 residues. CDR1 is LGHNT and CDR2 is FRNRAP in the germline V gene. The CDR3 bases are TGTGCTAGTGGTTTGGGGAGGGGCATCTCGTCCGGGAGCAAAGATCAGCCCCAGCATTTT. Translating gives CASGLGRGISSGSKDQPQHF. The full variable domain, rest sourced from reference TRBV12-5 and TRBJ1-5, is DARVTQTPRHKVTEMGQEVTMRCQPILGHNTVFWYRQTMMQGLELLAYFRNRAPLDDSGMPKDRFSAEMPDATLATLKIQPSEPRDSAVYFCASGLGRGISSGSKDQPQHFGDGTRLSIL.

The chain has TRBV4-1 and TRBJ2-3; the match to TRBD2 covers 11 bases. V was pared by 3 bases and J by 8 bases, with 10 bases of the junction left unmatched. Germline CDR1 and CDR2: MGHRA and YSYEKL. CDR3 length: 16 residues. This chain's CDR3 is CASSQTSGTPRGTQYF. In DNA form, the CDR3 reads TGCGCCAGCAGCCAGACTAGCGGGACGCCAAGGGGTACGCAGTATTTT.

The chain employs TRBV10-3 and TRBJ2-2; D call uncertain. Trimming stripped 0 bases from V and 4 bases from J, with 9 bases between. Germline loops: CDR1 ENHRY, CDR2 SYGVKD. The CDR3 totals 15 residues. The CDR3: CAISESRPPTGELFF. The CDR3 DNA is TGTGCCATCAGTGAGTCGAGGCCCCCCACCGGGGAGCTGTTTTTT.

The chain carries TRBV5-5 and TRBJ1-5; D is unresolved. The V gene lost 4 bases and the J gene lost 3 bases, with 14 bases spanning the gap. CDR3 length equals 15 residues. Germline V gene sequence: CDR1 SGHKS, CDR2 YYEKEE (reference sequence). CDR3 DNA sequence: TGTGCCAGCAGCCCCTTGTTAGTAGTCAATCAGCCCCAGCATTTT. Translated, it gives CASSPLLVVNQPQHF.

The chain links TRBV5-1 to TRBJ2-5; D uncertain. This CDR3 region has 14 residues. Trimming shortened V by 0 bases and J by 0 bases, and 6 bases separated the two germline ends. CDR1 is SGHRS, CDR2 YFSETQ, per germline. DNA of the CDR3: TGCGCCAGCAGCTTGGCGACAAACCAAGAGACCCAGTACTTC. This sequence encodes CASSLATNQETQYF.

The chain recombines TRBV27 with TRBJ2-5, with D tentatively TRBD1 (6 bases). Germline CDR1 is MNHEY and CDR2 is SMNVEV (reference sequence). CDR3 size: 16 residues. Trimming shortened V by 5 bases and J by 2 bases, and 18 bases separated the two germline ends. The CDR3 loop is CASSNIYRELQETQYF. The DNA of the CDR3 is TGTGCCAGCAGTAATATATACAGGGAGTTGCAAGAGACCCAGTACTTC.

This sequence joins TRBV5-5 and TRBJ1-5, with 12 bases matching TRBD1. Germline V lookup: CDR1 SGHKS, CDR2 YYEKEE (reference sequence). This CDR3 contains 20 residues. The V gene end was trimmed by 7 bases and the J gene end by 0 bases; junction bases not matched to a gene: 17. The CDR3 coding sequence is TGTGCCAGCTCCTCGTCCCGGGACAGGGGGCCGGGTTATAGCAATCAGCCCCAGCATTTT. This sequence encodes CASSSSRDRGPGYSNQPQHF.